A selection of T cell receptor beta chains follows, all from one sample in a study of blood T cell repertoires in COVID-19. Sequencing used immunoSEQ multiplex PCR; TCRdb keeps in-frame clones, though not all of them. There are 110,000 to 150,000 clones in the sample; 65% to 90% occur only once, and about 2.9% lies in the top ten. Sequencing was done on a sample of peripheral blood. Receptors originate from a man aged 50 to 60 with acute or convalescent COVID-19. Each CDR3 is given with its conserved first and last residue. The D gene is left open where the match is weak. The size field is filled for only some rows; it gives once, few, many or a size class.

>TRBV12-3/TRBV12-4|-|-|TRBJ1-2
CASSFVPGEAYTF
TGTGCCAGCAGTTTCGTCCCAGGGGAAGCCTACACCTTC
>TRBV11-2|once|-|TRBJ2-3
CASSPGLSTDTQYF
TGTGCCAGCAGCCCAGGACTCAGCACAGATACGCAGTATTTT
>TRBV11-1|-|TRBD1|TRBJ1-1
CASSLWGTDKAFF
TGTGCCAGCAGTCTTTGGGGGACAGATAAAGCTTTCTTT
>TRBV6-6|-|TRBD2|TRBJ2-7
CASSLLGGYEQYF
TGTGCCAGCAGTCTCCTGGGGGGGTACGAGCAGTACTTC
>TRBV30|-|-|TRBJ1-5
CAWQQGSGNQPQHF
TGTGCCTGGCAACAGGGTTCTGGAAATCAGCCCCAGCATTTT
>TRBV5-8|once|TRBD1|TRBJ2-1
CASRRTGASYNEQFF
TGTGCCAGCAGGAGGACAGGCGCGTCCTACAATGAGCAGTTCTTC
>TRBV10-3|-|-|TRBJ1-1
CAISEGQLNTEAFF
TGTGCCATCAGTGAGGGACAGTTGAACACTGAAGCTTTCTTT
>TRBV30|-|TRBD1|TRBJ2-3
CAWSVLQGSTDTQYF
TGTGCCTGGAGTGTACTACAGGGGAGCACAGATACGCAGTATTTT
>TRBV2|many|-|TRBJ1-6
CASSHRTYSPLHF
TGTGCCAGCAGCCATAGGACTTACTCACCCCTCCACTTT
>TRBV5-8|-|-|TRBJ2-7
CASSPRGGSSWEQYF
TGTGCCAGCAGCCCGCGCGGAGGGAGCTCCTGGGAGCAGTACTTC
>TRBV5-1|-|-|TRBJ1-4
CASSLGRYDEKLFF
TGCGCCAGCAGCTTGGGGCGGTACGACGAAAAACTGTTTTTT
>TRBV15|-|-|TRBJ1-6
CATSRIWTVGSYNSPLHF
TGTGCCACCAGCAGAATTTGGACAGTCGGCTCCTATAATTCACCCCTCCACTTT
>TRBV4-2|many|-|TRBJ1-2
CASSHWDTYGYTF
TGTGCCAGCAGCCACTGGGACACCTATGGCTACACCTTC
>TRBV5-1|-|TRBD2|TRBJ2-7
CASSLGSGRADEQYF
TGCGCCAGCAGCTTGGGAAGCGGGAGGGCCGACGAGCAGTACTTC
>TRBV18|-|-|TRBJ2-5
CASSPFFEGVETQYF
TGTGCCAGCTCACCATTCTTCGAGGGCGTGGAGACCCAGTACTTC
>TRBV30|-|-|TRBJ2-1
CAWRQEGEQFF
TGTGCCTGGAGACAGGAGGGTGAGCAGTTCTTC
>TRBV7-8|-|TRBD1|TRBJ1-2
CASSPDRDGF
TGTGCCAGCAGCCCGGACAGGGATGGCTTC
>TRBV7-3|few|TRBD2|TRBJ2-2
CASSLNASGRAAGELFF
TGTGCCAGCAGCTTAAATGCCAGCGGGAGGGCCGCCGGGGAGCTGTTTTTT
>TRBV27|-|TRBD1|TRBJ1-1
CASSRDSTEAFF
TGTGCCAGCAGTCGGGACAGCACTGAAGCTTTCTTT
>TRBV6-5|-|-|TRBJ1-4
CASSYSSVSELFF
TGTGCCAGCAGTTACTCGAGTGTGTCGGAACTGTTTTTT
>TRBV28|-|TRBD1|TRBJ1-6
CASRRQGAGNSPLHF
TGTGCCAGCAGGAGACAGGGGGCCGGGAATTCACCCCTCCACTTT
>TRBV19|once|-|TRBJ2-5
CASSVEREETQYF
TGTGCCAGTAGTGTCGAGCGGGAAGAGACCCAGTACTTC
>TRBV19|-|-|TRBJ1-5
CASRPLGGGNQPQHF
TGTGCCAGTAGACCCCTCGGGGGTGGCAATCAGCCCCAGCATTTT
>TRBV15|-|-|TRBJ2-7
CATSRARGYYEQYF
TGTGCCACCAGCAGAGCCCGCGGATACTACGAGCAGTACTTC
>TRBV5-1|-|-|TRBJ1-6
CASSGGKSTPLHF
TGCGCCAGCAGTGGGGGGAAGTCGACACCCCTCCACTTT
>TRBV5-1|-|TRBD2|TRBJ2-1
CASSSGTSRSSYNEQFF
TGCGCCAGCAGCTCCGGGACTAGCCGGAGCTCCTACAATGAGCAGTTCTTC
>TRBV7-8|-|-|TRBJ1-5
CASSFEAGNQPQHF
TGTGCCAGCAGCTTCGAGGCGGGCAATCAGCCCCAGCATTTT
>TRBV30|-|TRBD1|TRBJ1-1
CACTGGMNTEAFF
TGTGCCTGTACAGGGGGGATGAACACTGAAGCTTTCTTT
>TRBV5-1|-|-|TRBJ1-6
CASSLSRVDSPLHF
TGCGCCAGCAGCTTGTCCAGGGTCGATTCACCCCTCCACTTT
>TRBV12-1|once|-|TRBJ2-1
CASSFLEDEQFF
TGTGCCAGCAGCTTCCTAGAGGATGAGCAGTTCTTC
>TRBV6-5|-|-|TRBJ2-1
CASSYLNEQFF
TGTGCCAGCAGTTACCTAAATGAGCAGTTCTTC
>TRBV28|-|-|TRBJ1-4
CASSSLGLWSAGATSEYEKLFF
TGTGCCAGCAGTTCCTTAGGTCTCTGGTCGGCAGGGGCCACCTCTGAATACGAAAAACTGTTTTTT
>TRBV27|-|TRBD1|TRBJ2-7
CASGRDRVFGLGSYEQYF
TGTGCCAGCGGCCGCGACAGGGTTTTCGGTTTGGGCTCCTACGAGCAGTACTTC
>TRBV10-3|-|-|TRBJ1-5
CAIKEGDRQPQHF
TGTGCCATCAAAGAGGGGGATCGACAGCCCCAGCATTTT
>TRBV18|-|-|TRBJ1-1
CASSPPGVNTEAFF
TGTGCCAGCTCACCACCAGGAGTGAACACTGAAGCTTTCTTT
>TRBV27|-|-|TRBJ2-3
CASSLLALADTQYF
TGTGCCAGCAGTTTATTGGCACTAGCAGATACGCAGTATTTT
>TRBV2|-|-|TRBJ1-4
CASSENRDWDEKLFF
TGTGCCAGCAGTGAGAATCGGGACTGGGATGAAAAACTGTTTTTT
>TRBV10-1|-|-|TRBJ2-5
CASSRGPQETQYF
TGCGCCAGCAGCAGGGGACCTCAAGAGACCCAGTACTTC
>TRBV19|-|-|TRBJ2-1
CASSIPWRNEQFF
TGTGCCAGTAGTATCCCCTGGAGGAATGAGCAGTTCTTC
>TRBV5-1|once|TRBD1|TRBJ1-2
CASSIRQGELNYGYTF
TGCGCCAGCAGCATCCGACAGGGGGAGCTTAACTATGGCTACACCTTC
>TRBV30|-|TRBD1|TRBJ1-3
CAWEQGSFGNTIYF
TGTGCCTGGGAACAGGGGTCTTTCGGAAACACCATATATTTT
>TRBV15|-|-|TRBJ2-5
CATRRLGGQETQYF
TGTGCCACCAGACGCCTTGGCGGCCAAGAGACCCAGTACTTC
>TRBV6-5|once|TRBD2|TRBJ2-2
CASSYELAANTGELFF
TGTGCCAGCAGTTACGAACTAGCGGCAAACACCGGGGAGCTGTTTTTT
>TRBV6-5|-|TRBD1|TRBJ1-4
CASSYSQGGSEKLFF
TGTGCCAGCAGTTACTCACAGGGGGGTAGTGAAAAACTGTTTTTT
>TRBV18|once|-|TRBJ2-7
CASSPEPTVEQYF
TGTGCCAGCTCACCAGAACCGACAGTCGAGCAGTACTTC
>TRBV11-3|-|-|TRBJ2-7
CASSNPREKGDYEQYF
TGTGCCAGCAGCAACCCCCGGGAAAAGGGAGACTACGAGCAGTACTTC
>TRBV9|-|TRBD2|TRBJ2-1
CASSPIPSGIYNEQFF
TGTGCCAGCAGCCCAATCCCTAGCGGGATCTACAATGAGCAGTTCTTC
>TRBV13|-|TRBD1|TRBJ1-6
CASSSGQGRTLHF
TGTGCCAGCAGCTCCGGACAGGGTAGAACCCTCCACTTT
>TRBV30|-|-|TRBJ2-5
CAWSRQVETQYF
TGTGCCTGGAGCAGACAGGTGGAGACCCAGTACTTC
>TRBV7-6|-|-|TRBJ2-1
CASSLAQGAYNEQFF
TGTGCCAGCAGCTTAGCACAGGGTGCCTACAATGAGCAGTTCTTC
>TRBV25-1|-|-|TRBJ2-7
CASSESSSGSYEQYF
TGTGCCAGCAGTGAATCGAGTTCGGGCTCCTACGAGCAGTACTTC
>TRBV2|-|-|TRBJ1-2
CASSEAWAPGDYGYTF
TGTGCCAGCAGTGAAGCATGGGCCCCCGGGGACTATGGCTACACCTTC
>TRBV9|-|TRBD2|TRBJ2-2
CASSLRGGSDTGELFF
TGTGCCAGCAGCCTCCGTGGCGGGAGCGACACCGGGGAGCTGTTTTTT
>TRBV11-2|-|-|TRBJ1-1
CASSPGGGGANTEAFF
TGTGCCAGCAGTCCCGGGGGGGGCGGGGCGAACACTGAAGCTTTCTTT
>TRBV5-1|-|-|TRBJ1-6
CASSLGHSNSPLHF
TGCGCCAGCAGCCTCGGACACTCAAATTCACCCCTCCACTTT